These 12 T cell receptor beta chains originate from one sample sequenced in a study of T cell responses to AZD1222 COVID-19 vaccine. Produced via immunoSEQ multiplex PCR; TCRdb's table is partial and in-frame only. The repertoire includes fewer than 200,000 clones, 91% of them detected once, and around 2% sits in the top ten. This specimen consisted of peripheral blood, obtained on day 0 of AZD1222 vaccination. The receptors stem from an adult in good health.

The V and J genes are TRBV5-4 and TRBJ1-3; tentative D call: TRBD1 (6 bases). Trimming stripped 0 bases from V and 8 bases from J, with 12 bases between. Germline V gene data show CDR1 as SGHNT and CDR2 as YYREEE (reference sequence). The CDR3 consists of 14 residues. CDR3 nucleotides: TGTGCCAGCAGCTTGGAACAGGGAAGGGACACCATATATTTT. It specifies CASSLEQGRDTIYF.

Only one count was recorded for this clone. The chain has TRBV19 and TRBJ2-7; D assignment may be TRBD1 or TRBD2 (5 bases each). The CDR3 contains 16 residues. V shed 0 bases and J shed 3 bases, with 15 bases lying between them. Germline CDR1 and CDR2: LNHDA and SQIVND (reference sequence). CDR3 loop: CASSIDQWRTNYEQYF. The CDR3 DNA sequence: TGTGCCAGTAGTATAGATCAGTGGAGGACAAACTACGAGCAGTACTTC.

The rearrangement joins TRBV28 to TRBJ1-6; 7 nucleotides agree with TRBD1. The CDR3 runs 14 residues. In germline, CDR1 is MDHEN, CDR2 SYDVKM. CDR3 protein: CGGRGPRANSPLHF. In DNA, the CDR3 is TGTGGGGGTAGGGGGCCTCGGGCTAATTCACCCCTCCACTTT.

The chain carries TRBV5-1 and TRBJ2-1, with 11 bases lining up with TRBD2. The length of the CDR3 is 15 residues. V dropped 0 bases and J dropped 9; count of bases not matched to a gene: 5. Germline lookup yields CDR1 SGHRS and CDR2 YFSETQ. DNA of the CDR3: TGCGCCAGCAGCTTGGGAACTAGCGGGGGAGGTGAGCAGTTCTTC. Translating it yields CASSLGTSGGGEQFF. The variable domain in full, with the rest retrieved from reference TRBV5-1 and TRBJ2-1, is KAGVTQTPRYLIKTRGQQVTLSCSPISGHRSVSWYQQTPGQGLQFLFEYFSETQRNKGNFPGRFSGRQFSNSRSEMNVSTLELGDSALYLCASSLGTSGGGEQFFGPGTRLTVL.

The chain joins TRBV5-4 to TRBJ1-1; 8 bases line up with TRBD1. V gave up 4 bases and J gave up 5 bases; unmatched junction bases: 13. CDR3 length: 16 residues. Germline-derived CDR1 and CDR2 are SGHNT and YYREEE (reference sequence). The CDR3 spells CASSPTGTGRGTEAFF. CDR3 DNA sequence: TGTGCCAGCAGCCCGACCGGGACAGGCCGGGGGACTGAAGCTTTCTTT. Variable domain in full (rest from reference TRBV5-4 and TRBJ1-1): ETGVTQSPTHLIKTRGQQVTLRCSSQSGHNTVSWYQQALGQGPQFIFQYYREEENGRGNFPPRFSGLQFPNYSSELNVNALELDDSALYLCASSPTGTGRGTEAFFGQGTRLTVV.

This clone was counted once. J is TRBJ1-5 and V is TRBV7-2, with a tentative D call TRBD1 (5 bases). The CDR3 consists of 14 residues. CDR1 and CDR2 (germline): SGHTA, FQGNSA. V was cut by 1 base and J by 8 bases, with 12 bases left in between. As DNA, the CDR3 is TGTGCCAGCAGCTTAGGGGGCAGGTTCGAGCCCCAGCATTTT. This encodes CASSLGGRFEPQHF.

CDR3 in DNA: TGCGCCAGCAGCCAATCTAGCGGGAGCTCCTACGAGCAGTACTTC. Its translation: CASSQSSGSSYEQYF. This chain links TRBV4-3 with TRBJ2-7; 10 nucleotides line up with TRBD2. This CDR3 contains 15 residues. V shed 2 bases, J shed 0 bases, and the junction held 1 base outside the gene matches. Germline CDR1 is LGHNA and CDR2 is YSLEER.

The chain combines TRBV6-2 or TRBV6-3 with TRBJ1-6; no clear D. Between the trimmed V and J ends, which lost 7 bases and 0 bases, there was a span of 13 bases. Germline V gene lookup returns CDR1 MNHEY and CDR2 SVGEGT. The CDR3 is 16 residues long. Here the CDR3 reads CASTYSGSSYNSPLHF. The CDR3 region has the DNA TGTGCCAGCACCTACTCCGGTAGCTCCTATAATTCACCCCTCCACTTT.

V usage is TRBV3-1 (or the pseudogene TRBV3-2) and J usage is TRBJ2-3, with TRBD1 matching over 7 bases. This CDR3 has 17 residues. The ends lost 1 base at V and 5 bases at J; junction bases unmatched: 12. The germline V gene encodes CDR1 LGHDT and CDR2 YNNKEL (reference sequence). The CDR3 loop reads CASSQVQEKGARDTQYF. The CDR3 region has the DNA TGTGCCAGCAGCCAAGTCCAGGAGAAGGGGGCCAGAGATACGCAGTATTTT.

The chain carries TRBV3-1 (or the pseudogene TRBV3-2) and TRBJ1-1; D perhaps matches TRBD1 (6 bases). With 0 bases removed from V and 5 bases from J, the gap between germline ends came to 13 bases. The V gene's germline CDR1 is LGHDT and CDR2 YNNKEL (reference sequence). This CDR3 contains 15 residues. In DNA, the CDR3 is TGTGCCAGCAGCCAAGAGGGCAGGGGTCGAACTGAAGCTTTCTTT. Its protein is CASSQEGRGRTEAFF.

The V and J genes are TRBV27 and TRBJ2-7; 7 nucleotides align to TRBD2. J was trimmed by 9 bases and V by 7 bases; bases with no gene match: 9. This CDR3 spans 12 amino acids. Germline V gives CDR1 MNHEY, CDR2 SMNVEV (reference sequence). The CDR3, as DNA: TGTGCCAGCACCTCCTGGGGGGGACTGCAGTACTTC. Its translation is CASTSWGGLQYF.

The chain has TRBV15 and TRBJ1-3, with a possible D match to TRBD1 (5 bases). CDR3 length: 13 residues. CDR1 and CDR2 from the germline V gene are LNHNV and YYDKDF (reference sequence). V was shortened by 6 bases and J by 4 bases, with 10 bases between the two germline ends. CDR3 sequence (DNA): TGTGCCACCAGGAGGGACTTCGGAAACACCATATATTTT. Protein: CATRRDFGNTIYF.